The sample holds one count of the clone carrying this TCR beta chain. This sample is part of a study of control samples from healthy donors and cancer patients. Repertoires were generated with immunoSEQ multiplex PCR, while TCRdb's copy carries only in-frame clones and drops some. Of approximately 65,000 clones in the sample, 85% to 90% are singletons; the top ten hold roughly a fifth. Trimming removed 4 bases from V and 5 bases from J, with 6 bases in between. Looked up from germline, CDR1 is LGHDT and CDR2 is YNNKEL (reference sequence). The CDR3 has 12 amino acids. This chain connects TRBV3-1 (or the pseudogene TRBV3-2) to TRBJ1-3, with D hard to call. This receptor was taken from a man aged 60 to 69 with lung cancer. Input material: PBMCs. This CDR3 reads CASSPDRNTIYF. The DNA for the CDR3 is TGTGCCAGCAGCCCTGACCGAAACACCATATATTTT.